The clone carrying this TCR beta chain was counted a few times. The entry originates in a study of T cells in Graves' hyperthyroidism and ophthalmopathy. Amplification of TCR beta CDR3 regions used RNA as the template. The study used the HTBI primer set for a first-round RT-PCR of the TCR CDR3. Via MiXCR, TCRdb re-called the multiplex PCR reads, giving one row per CDR3 protein. The top ten clones hold more than 30% of a sample with more than 350,000 distinct CDR3 sequences, about 18% of them seen once. The sample taken for sequencing was blood. The receptor comes from a woman under 40 with Graves' hyperthyroidism that later progressed to Graves' ophthalmopathy.

The CDR3, as DNA: TGTGCCAGCAGCTTACAGGGGGGCCGGGGCTACACCTTC. It translates to CASSLQGGRGYTF. The V call is TRBV11-2, the J call TRBJ1-2, with TRBD1 identical over 7 bases. Germline CDR1 is SGHAT and CDR2 is FQNNGV. The CDR3 runs 13 residues. Trimming removed 2 bases from V and 8 bases from J; junction bases left unmatched: 5.